Below, 17 T cell receptor beta chains from the same sample are listed, as sequenced in a study of response to subunit inactivated influenza vaccine. MiXCR was run by TCRdb on the RT-PCR reads, yielding one entry per CDR3 protein. The sample lists 560,000 or so distinct CDR3 sequences; around 8% were seen once. Here the sequenced sample was PBMCs from blood, taken 23 to 25 months after vaccination. These receptor sequences come from a man aged 50 to 69 who received an inactivated influenza vaccine.

In its sample, this clonotype was seen many times. J is TRBJ2-5 and V is TRBV6-5; D call uncertain. This CDR3 has 11 residues. The germline gives CDR1 MNHEY, CDR2 SVGAGI. V lost 5 bases and J 5 bases, leaving 6 bases between the germline ends. The CDR3 sequence is CASSGDETQYF. DNA for the CDR3: TGTGCCAGCAGTGGAGATGAGACCCAGTACTTC.

The rearrangement uses TRBV20-1 and TRBJ1-5; no firm D call. CDR1 and CDR2 (germline): DFQATT, SNEGSKA (reference sequence). This CDR3 spans 16 amino acids. V was shortened by 1 base and J by 1 base, with 14 bases between the two germline ends. The CDR3 here is CSARAGSVFSNQPQHF. As DNA, the CDR3 is TGCAGTGCTAGAGCGGGCAGTGTCTTCAGCAATCAGCCCCAGCATTTT.

The table lists this clonotype with a few counts. V is TRBV5-1 and J is TRBJ2-7; TRBD2 matches 10 bases. The CDR3 covers 15 residues. Germline-derived CDR1 and CDR2 are SGHRS and YFSETQ. V was pared by 4 bases and J by 3 bases, with 7 bases of the junction left unmatched. The DNA of the CDR3 is TGCGCCAGCAGCAAAGAAGCGGGGGGGCTCTACGAGCAGTACTTC. It codes for CASSKEAGGLYEQYF. Full variable domain (remainder filled in from reference TRBV5-1 and TRBJ2-7): KAGVTQTPRYLIKTRGQQVTLSCSPISGHRSVSWYQQTPGQGLQFLFEYFSETQRNKGNFPGRFSGRQFSNSRSEMNVSTLELGDSALYLCASSKEAGGLYEQYFGPGTRLTVT.

The gene calls are TRBV12-3 or TRBV12-4 and TRBJ2-7, with a possible D match to TRBD1 (7 bases). The CDR3 has 15 amino acids. V lost 5 bases to trimming and J lost 0 bases, with 14 bases between them. The DNA of the CDR3 is TGTGCCAGCAGTAGAACTCAGGGGGGCTCCTACGAGCAGTACTTC. Its translation: CASSRTQGGSYEQYF.

The V gene is TRBV20-1, the J gene TRBJ2-5; 8 bases fit TRBD2. The CDR3 covers 14 residues. The J segment lost 4 bases and the V segment lost 0 bases, leaving 4 bases of the junction unmatched. Germline CDR1 is DFQATT and CDR2 is SNEGSKA (reference sequence). CDR3 protein: CSARDGGAGETQYF. The CDR3 DNA sequence: TGCAGTGCTAGAGACGGGGGGGCCGGAGAGACCCAGTACTTC.

The V gene is TRBV27, the J gene TRBJ2-2; D is perhaps TRBD1 (5 bases). This CDR3 is 17 amino acids long. V was shortened by 5 bases and J by 4 bases, with 20 bases between the two germline ends. Germline V gene sequence: CDR1 MNHEY, CDR2 SMNVEV (reference sequence). The CDR3 nucleotides read TGTGCCAGCAGTACCTCCACAGGCCTTGAGGCCACCGGGGAGCTGTTTTTT. Residues: CASSTSTGLEATGELFF.

The rearrangement joins TRBV4-3 to TRBJ2-7; D is unclear. The length of the CDR3 is 16 residues. CDR1 is LGHNA and CDR2 is YSLEER in the germline V gene. V lost 0 bases to trimming and J lost 7 bases, with 19 bases between them. CDR3 amino acids: CASSQDHQTDRREQYF. In nucleotides, the CDR3 is TGCGCCAGCAGCCAAGACCATCAGACTGATCGAAGGGAGCAGTACTTC.

In this sample, this clonotype turned up a few times. The chain recombines TRBV5-1 with TRBJ2-1; weak D call: TRBD1 (5 bases). Germline V gene data show CDR1 as SGHRS and CDR2 as YFSETQ. The ends were cut back, 0 bases at V and 3 bases at J, with 10 bases in the middle. The CDR3 covers 15 residues. The CDR3 here is CASSLEGAIYNEQFF. The CDR3 DNA follows: TGCGCCAGCAGCTTGGAAGGGGCTATCTACAATGAGCAGTTCTTC. The whole variable domain, filled in from reference TRBV5-1 and TRBJ2-1, reads KAGVTQTPRYLIKTRGQQVTLSCSPISGHRSVSWYQQTPGQGLQFLFEYFSETQRNKGNFPGRFSGRQFSNSRSEMNVSTLELGDSALYLCASSLEGAIYNEQFFGPGTRLTVL.

Only a few counts were recorded for this clonotype. V gene TRBV4-3 combines with J gene TRBJ1-1; the D gene is possibly TRBD1 (6 bases). Germline lookup yields CDR1 LGHNA and CDR2 YSLEER. Trimming took 1 base from V and 8 from J, leaving 11 bases between them. The CDR3 loop spans 13 amino acids. CDR3 amino acids: CASSQVAGGEAFF. The CDR3, as DNA: TGCGCCAGCAGCCAAGTGGCGGGGGGCGAAGCTTTCTTT.

J is TRBJ2-3 and V is TRBV20-1; 8 nucleotides match TRBD1. After removal of 1 base from V and 1 base from J, the junction contained 4 bases not matched to a gene. Germline values: CDR1 DFQATT, CDR2 SNEGSKA (reference sequence). CDR3 size: 15 residues. The CDR3 DNA sequence: TGCAGTGCTAGAGGTGGGACAGGCCGCACAGATACGCAGTATTTT. This encodes CSARGGTGRTDTQYF.

This chain links TRBV7-6 with TRBJ2-7, with a tentative D call TRBD1 (6 bases). CDR3 size: 15 residues. Trimming stripped 3 bases from V and 0 bases from J, with 12 bases between. CDR1 and CDR2 (germline): SGHVS, FNYEAQ. This chain's CDR3 is CASSLGAANSYEQYF. DNA for the CDR3: TGTGCCAGCAGCTTGGGGGCAGCCAACTCCTACGAGCAGTACTTC.

The rearrangement links TRBV4-3 to TRBJ1-4; 11 bases are shared with TRBD1. V lost 0 bases to trimming and J lost 5 bases; unmatched junction nucleotides: 8. The CDR3 has 18 residues. In germline, CDR1 is LGHNA, CDR2 YSLEER. Written as DNA, the CDR3 is TGCGCCAGCAGCCAAGATGTGTGGACAGGGGGCGGGAATGAAAAACTGTTTTTT. Translation gives CASSQDVWTGGGNEKLFF.

This clonotype has only one observation. This clone may be a read error of a much larger clone one base away. The chain combines TRBV6-2 or TRBV6-3 with TRBJ2-5, with 7 bases fitting TRBD2. Germline lookup yields CDR1 MNHEY and CDR2 SVGEGT. This CDR3 has 14 amino acids. The ends lost 6 bases at V and 2 bases at J; junction bases unmatched: 6. The CDR3: CASSFLAVQETQYF. Written as DNA, the CDR3 is TGTGCCAGCAGCTTCCTAGCGGTACAAGAGACCCAGTACTTC.

This clonotype was observed at least ten times. The chain is built from TRBV7-8 and TRBJ1-6; the match to TRBD1 covers 10 bases. Germline lookup yields CDR1 SGHVS and CDR2 FQNEAQ. The CDR3 covers 14 residues. J was trimmed by 8 bases and V by 5 bases; bases with no gene match: 3. The CDR3 here is CASSPGQGDSPLHF. CDR3 sequence (DNA): TGTGCCAGCAGCCCAGGACAGGGGGATTCACCCCTCCACTTT.

This clonotype was detected only a few times. This sequence joins TRBV7-2 and TRBJ2-2; a possible D gene is TRBD1 (6 bases). V gave up 1 base and J gave up 3 bases, with 9 bases separating them. This CDR3 comprises 15 residues. CDR1 is SGHTA and CDR2 is FQGNSA in the germline V gene. CDR3 residues: CASSLEDRDTGELFF. The CDR3 bases are TGTGCCAGCAGCTTAGAGGACAGAGACACCGGGGAGCTGTTTTTT.

The CDR3 protein is CASSRGQVGDYGYTF. CDR3 DNA sequence: TGTGCCAGCAGCCGCGGACAGGTGGGGGACTATGGCTACACCTTC. The genes are TRBV7-6 and TRBJ1-2; 7 bases are a match to TRBD1. CDR3 size: 15 residues. The trim removed 5 bases at V and 3 bases at J, leaving 9 bases unmatched. Germline V gene lookup returns CDR1 SGHVS and CDR2 FNYEAQ.

There are a few counts of this clonotype. The gene calls are TRBV6-1 and TRBJ1-6; tentatively, D is TRBD1 (6 bases). The CDR3 is 16 amino acids. The V end lost 8 bases, the J end lost 10 bases, and 24 bases lay between the germline ends. Looked up from germline, CDR1 is MNHNS and CDR2 is SASEGT. The CDR3 DNA sequence: TGTGCCAGCTCCCGGACAGCTTCTCCCTCGGGATCACCCCTCCACTTT. It codes for CASSRTASPSGSPLHF.